This T cell receptor (beta chain) was sequenced for a study of OX40 agonist ivuxolimab in advanced cancers. Study context: Across the patients, intravenous ivuxolimab was delivered every 2 weeks at 0.01 to 10 mg/kg. Each dose-escalation patient presented with hepatocellular carcinoma, melanoma, renal cell or head and neck cancer. Study findings and constraints: Within 6 weeks, CD4+ and CD8+ blood T cells expanded clonally at 0.1 to 3.0 mg/kg.

The timepoints at which blood was sampled were baseline, cycle 4 day 1, and cycle 7 day 1. The assay was immunoSEQ multiplex PCR, and TCRdb's table has in-frame clones only and misses some. The sample records some 70,000 clones, about 86% being singletons. This clone occurred a few times. Its matching antigen is unknown. Germline V CDR1 and CDR2: SGHTA, FQGTGA. The ends were cut back, 5 bases at V and 2 bases at J, with 12 bases in the middle. This CDR3 is 14 amino acids long. The source was CD4+ or CD8+ T cells sorted from blood, collected in a trial of the OX40 agonist ivuxolimab. V and J are TRBV7-3 and TRBJ1-1, with unresolved D. This clonotype was obtained from an adult with an advanced solid tumor such as melanoma, head and neck, liver or kidney cancer. The CDR3 nucleotides are TGTGCCAGCAGCCCCACAGCAGTAAACACTGAAGCTTTCTTT. Translation gives CASSPTAVNTEAFF. The full variable domain, with the rest looked up from reference TRBV7-3 and TRBJ1-1, is GAGVSQTPSNKVTEKGKYVELRCDPISGHTALYWYRQSLGQGPEFLIYFQGTGAADDSGLPNDRFFAVRPEGSVSTLKIQRTERGDSAVYLCASSPTAVNTEAFFGQGTRLTVV.